This is a list of T cell receptor beta chains from one sample in a study of cytomegalovirus exposure and HLA in healthy donors. Sequenced by immunoSEQ multiplex PCR; TCRdb stores in-frame clones only, minus some. The sample contains some 110,000 clones, around 75% of which appear only once. Sequencing used PBMCs. The receptor source for this set is a female donor in good health and CMV-seronegative. Both conserved end residues are part of each CDR3. D genes are given only for firm matches.

TRBV4-3	TRBJ2-1	.	CASTPREVGVVGGDFEQFF	TGCGCCAGCACTCCACGAGAAGTTGGGGTTGTCGGTGGGGACTTCGAGCAGTTCTTC
TRBV18	TRBJ1-4	.	CASSPGPGLGEKLFF	TGTGCCAGCTCACCAGGGCCGGGACTCGGTGAAAAACTGTTTTTT
TRBV15	TRBJ1-3	TRBD1	CATSLDRGGGNTIYF	TGTGCCACCAGCTTGGACAGGGGGGGTGGAAACACCATATATTTT
TRBV11-2	TRBJ2-3	.	CASSLGGHSTDTQYF	TGTGCCAGCAGCTTAGGAGGGCATAGCACAGATACGCAGTATTTT
TRBV4-1	TRBJ2-7	TRBD1	CASSQFPGQGTYEQYF	TGCGCCAGCAGCCAATTTCCGGGACAGGGGACCTACGAGCAGTACTTC
TRBV12-2	TRBJ1-2	.	CASRLGRGYGYTF	TGTGCAAGTCGCTTGGGCAGGGGTTATGGCTACACCTTC
TRBV7-3	TRBJ2-1	TRBD2	CASSPFGGSSYNEQFF	TGTGCCAGCAGCCCCTTCGGGGGGAGCTCCTACAATGAGCAGTTCTTC
TRBV6-1	TRBJ2-3	.	CASSEDPTGTDTQYF	TGTGCCAGCAGTGAGGACCCCACAGGTACAGATACGCAGTATTTT
TRBV20-1	TRBJ2-5	.	CSANWRETQYF	TGCAGTGCCAATTGGAGGGAGACCCAGTACTTC
TRBV6-5	TRBJ2-5	TRBD1	CASSYGTGEQETQYF	TGTGCCAGCAGTTACGGGACAGGGGAACAAGAGACCCAGTACTTC
TRBV9	TRBJ2-1	.	CASSVATAYNEQFF	TGTGCCAGCAGCGTAGCTACTGCCTACAATGAGCAGTTCTTC
TRBV7-8	TRBJ2-1	TRBD2	CASSSIVGTSGPTGQFF	TGTGCCAGCAGTTCCATAGTCGGGACTAGCGGCCCGACGGGGCAGTTCTTC
TRBV7-6	TRBJ2-7	.	CASSSGGNYEQYF	TGTGCCAGCAGCTCTGGAGGGAACTACGAGCAGTACTTC
TRBV5-8	TRBJ2-5	.	CASSLSVGDQETQYF	TGTGCCAGCAGCTTGTCGGTCGGGGATCAAGAGACCCAGTACTTC
TRBV4-1	TRBJ2-1	.	CASSQEPGTGLYNEQFF	TGCGCCAGCAGCCAAGAACCAGGAACTGGGCTCTACAATGAGCAGTTCTTC
TRBV4-3	TRBJ2-3	.	CASSQDPSSGTDTQYF	TGCGCCAGCAGCCAAGACCCTAGTAGCGGAACAGATACGCAGTATTTT
TRBV27	TRBJ1-3	.	CASRSWGGEAGNTIYF	TGTGCCAGCAGATCTTGGGGGGGGGAGGCTGGAAACACCATATATTTT
TRBV2	TRBJ2-2	TRBD2	CASSVLAGFTGELFF	TGTGCCAGCAGTGTACTAGCGGGATTTACCGGGGAGCTGTTTTTT